Listed below are T cell receptor beta chains from one sample, sequenced in a study of OX40 agonist ivuxolimab in advanced cancers. The table came from immunoSEQ multiplex PCR; TCRdb's copy has only in-frame clones and leaves some out. The table includes 90,000 to 150,000 clones, 85% to 90% detected once. Sequencing was performed on CD4+ or CD8+ T cells sorted from blood, taken in a trial of the OX40 agonist ivuxolimab. These TCRs come from an adult with an advanced solid tumor such as melanoma, head and neck, liver or kidney cancer. Both conserved end residues are part of each CDR3. The D gene is left open where the match is weak. Size is stated for part of the rows, as once, few or many counts, or as a class when the clone is expanded.

TRBJ1-1,NA,NA,TRBV19,CASSRTVGVGTEAFF,TGTGCCAGTAGTAGAACCGTAGGGGTAGGTACTGAAGCTTTCTTT
TRBJ1-2,once,NA,TRBV19,CASSSQLTELIRGYTF,TGTGCCAGTAGTTCCCAGCTGACAGAATTAATTCGTGGCTACACCTTC
TRBJ2-2,NA,NA,TRBV19,CASSWQENTGELFF,TGTGCCAGTAGTTGGCAGGAGAACACCGGGGAGCTGTTTTTT
TRBJ2-7,NA,NA,TRBV15,CATSRVRRDGEQYF,TGTGCCACCAGCAGAGTTCGGAGGGATGGCGAGCAGTACTTC
TRBJ2-7,NA,NA,TRBV7-2,CATKRGGPGYEQYF,TGTGCCACCAAACGAGGAGGGCCAGGCTACGAGCAGTACTTC
TRBJ2-7,once,NA,TRBV28,CASSLGGGPYEQYF,TGTGCCAGCAGTTTAGGGGGCGGCCCCTACGAGCAGTACTTC
TRBJ2-3,once,TRBD2,TRBV7-9,CASSWGGLSQDTQYF,TGTGCCAGCAGCTGGGGGGGACTATCGCAAGATACGCAGTATTTT
TRBJ2-5,NA,NA,TRBV7-8,CASSSPQGQETQYF,TGTGCCAGCAGCTCACCACAGGGTCAAGAGACCCAGTACTTC
TRBJ2-5,few,NA,TRBV13,CASSLGRETQYF,TGTGCCAGCAGCTTAGGGCGGGAGACCCAGTACTTC
TRBJ2-7,NA,TRBD1,TRBV15,CATSRVPTGKYEQYF,TGTGCCACCAGCAGAGTACCGACAGGGAAGTACGAGCAGTACTTC
TRBJ1-2,NA,NA,TRBV28,CASSAVATDGYTF,TGTGCCAGCAGTGCGGTGGCGACTGACGGCTACACCTTC
TRBJ1-5,NA,NA,TRBV30,CAWSKDSNQPQHF,TGTGCCTGGAGTAAAGATAGCAATCAGCCCCAGCATTTT
TRBJ1-6,NA,TRBD1,TRBV6-5,CASSYSTGLGKPLHF,TGTGCCAGCAGTTACTCGACAGGGCTCGGAAAACCCCTCCACTTT
TRBJ1-1,NA,TRBD1,TRBV5-4,CASSFPGGLATEAFF,TGTGCCAGCAGCTTCCCAGGGGGCTTAGCCACTGAAGCTTTCTTT
TRBJ1-2,few,NA,TRBV28,CASSWEGSRGYTF,TGTGCCAGCAGTTGGGAGGGCTCGCGTGGCTACACCTTC
TRBJ1-1,few,TRBD1,TRBV11-2,CASREHRGLNTEAFF,TGTGCCAGCAGGGAACACAGGGGGCTGAACACTGAAGCTTTCTTT
TRBJ2-1,once,NA,TRBV25-1,CASRMGPGNEQFF,TGTGCCAGCAGAATGGGGCCCGGCAATGAGCAGTTCTTC
TRBJ2-7,NA,NA,TRBV18,CASSPSTEQDEQYF,TGTGCCAGCTCACCAAGCACGGAGCAGGACGAGCAGTACTTC
TRBJ2-7,NA,NA,TRBV10-3,CAILERGGYEQYF,TGTGCCATTCTTGAGAGGGGGGGATACGAGCAGTACTTC
TRBJ1-4,once,NA,TRBV6-5,CASSYADSRANEKLFF,TGTGCCAGCAGTTACGCGGACAGTCGCGCTAATGAAAAACTGTTTTTT
TRBJ1-2,NA,NA,TRBV6-1,CASSEALGAEGYTF,TGTGCCAGCAGTGAAGCTCTGGGGGCGGAAGGCTACACCTTC
TRBJ1-5,once,NA,TRBV6-4,CASSLGTPRPSNQPQHF,TGTGCCAGCAGTCTTGGGACTCCTAGACCTAGCAATCAGCCCCAGCATTTT
TRBJ2-1,NA,TRBD1,TRBV28,CASSIDRGNAYNEQFF,TGTGCCAGCAGTATCGACAGGGGTAATGCCTACAATGAGCAGTTCTTC
TRBJ1-4,NA,NA,TRBV9,CASSVQGSTNEKLFF,TGTGCCAGCAGCGTGCAGGGCTCAACTAATGAAAAACTGTTTTTT
TRBJ2-5,NA,NA,TRBV28,CASSLGATLQETQYF,TGTGCCAGCAGTTTAGGAGCCACCCTCCAAGAGACCCAGTACTTC
TRBJ2-1,NA,TRBD2,TRBV5-1,CASSLAGPYNEQFF,TGCGCCAGCAGCTTAGCGGGGCCCTACAATGAGCAGTTCTTC
TRBJ2-2,NA,NA,TRBV5-1,CASSPPLRGNGELFF,TGCGCCAGCAGCCCCCCCTTGAGGGGGAACGGGGAGCTGTTTTTT
TRBJ1-4,NA,NA,TRBV28,CASSSRDREKLFF,TGTGCCAGCAGTTCACGCGACAGAGAAAAACTGTTTTTT
TRBJ2-7,NA,NA,TRBV25-1,CASSETTVKPYEQYF,TGTGCCAGCAGTGAAACGACAGTAAAACCCTACGAGCAGTACTTC
TRBJ1-1,NA,NA,TRBV6-1,CASSEALARSEAFF,TGTGCCAGCAGTGAAGCGCTAGCCCGATCTGAAGCTTTCTTT
TRBJ2-7,NA,NA,TRBV7-2,CASSLVQAYEQYF,TGTGCCAGCAGCTTAGTTCAGGCCTACGAGCAGTACTTC
TRBJ1-4,NA,NA,TRBV28,CASSSRESRGTRNEKLFF,TGTGCCAGCAGTTCCCGGGAGAGCAGGGGTACCCGGAATGAAAAACTGTTTTTT
TRBJ1-2,NA,NA,TRBV15,CATSRDLGGSGYTF,TGTGCCACCAGCAGAGATCTGGGGGGTTCTGGCTACACCTTC
TRBJ2-7,NA,TRBD2,TRBV7-2,CASSFGTSGGAYEQYF,TGTGCCAGCAGCTTCGGGACTAGCGGGGGGGCTTACGAGCAGTACTTC
TRBJ1-1,few,NA,TRBV10-3,CAISEEGGRLNTEAFF,TGTGCCATCAGTGAAGAAGGAGGACGGCTGAACACTGAAGCTTTCTTT
TRBJ1-5,NA,TRBD1,TRBV6-5,CAAGTGDQPQHF,TGTGCCGCCGGGACAGGGGACCAGCCCCAGCATTTT
TRBJ2-1,NA,NA,TRBV11-2,CASSSVGVMAGDNEQFF,TGTGCCAGCAGCTCCGTGGGGGTTATGGCGGGTGACAATGAGCAGTTCTTC
TRBJ2-7,few,TRBD1,TRBV7-2,CASSLETGRYEQYF,TGTGCCAGCAGCTTAGAGACAGGGCGCTACGAGCAGTACTTC
TRBJ1-5,few,NA,TRBV7-2,CASSQEGAQPQHF,TGTGCCAGCAGCCAAGAGGGTGCACAGCCCCAGCATTTT
TRBJ2-1,NA,NA,TRBV19,CASSPARQIAYNEQFF,TGTGCCAGTAGCCCTGCCCGACAAATAGCCTACAATGAGCAGTTCTTC
TRBJ1-1,NA,NA,TRBV6-5,CASSYGGHPEAFF,TGTGCCAGCAGTTACGGGGGTCACCCTGAAGCTTTCTTT
TRBJ2-5,NA,NA,TRBV4-3,CASSQAAGPGETQYF,TGCGCCAGCAGCCAAGCCGCTGGGCCCGGGGAGACCCAGTACTTC
TRBJ2-3,NA,TRBD2,TRBV7-2,CASSLRPGTSGEVQYF,TGTGCCAGCAGCCTCCGCCCCGGGACTAGCGGGGAGGTGCAGTATTTT
TRBJ2-1,NA,TRBD1,TRBV7-2,CACIRDRGLSEQFF,TGTGCCTGCATCCGGGACAGGGGGCTTAGTGAGCAGTTCTTC
TRBJ2-1,NA,NA,TRBV27,CASSTSFAVGEQFF,TGTGCCAGCTCCACCTCTTTCGCGGTAGGTGAGCAGTTCTTC
TRBJ2-7,NA,TRBD1,TRBV10-2,CASSEPGQVSYEQYF,TGCGCCAGCAGTGAACCGGGACAGGTCTCCTACGAGCAGTACTTC
TRBJ1-3,NA,NA,TRBV4-3,CASSQVRAGNTIYF,TGCGCCAGCAGCCAAGTCAGGGCTGGAAACACCATATATTTT
TRBJ2-1,NA,NA,TRBV7-2,CASSQRVGQFF,TGTGCCAGCAGCCAAAGGGTAGGTCAGTTCTTC
TRBJ1-1,once,TRBD1,TRBV25-1,CASSEPSGTGGSAFF,TGTGCCAGCAGCGAACCCTCCGGGACAGGGGGCTCAGCTTTCTTT
TRBJ2-2,once,NA,TRBV6-4,CASMTEPNTGELFF,TGTGCCAGCATGACAGAACCGAACACCGGGGAGCTGTTTTTT